Presented here are 27 T cell receptor beta chains from one specimen sequenced in a study of long-term antiretroviral therapy in people with HIV. It was version v3.0 of the immunoSEQ assay that was run at survey level. Clones were sequenced by immunoSEQ multiplex PCR, and TCRdb holds only the in-frame ones, with some missing. The table has 20,000 to 30,000 clones, approximately 77% seen once. The source material was unsorted PBMCs, sampled 4.4 years after starting antiretroviral therapy. The source is a man in his thirties or forties with HIV.

The chain carries TRBV5-6 and TRBJ1-5, with TRBD1 matching 7 bases. Germline V gene sequence: CDR1 SGHDT, CDR2 YYEEEE. Trimming took 0 bases from V and 0 from J; bases not matched to a gene: 0. The CDR3 totals 15 residues. Here the CDR3 DNA reads TGTGCCAGCAGCTTGGGGACAGGTAGCAATCAGCCCCAGCATTTT. It is translated as CASSLGTGSNQPQHF.

CDR3 protein: CASSSKTEAFF. DNA of the CDR3: TGTGCCAGCAGTTCGAAAACTGAAGCTTTCTTT. The chain couples TRBV25-1 to TRBJ1-1, with unresolved D. This CDR3 contains 11 residues. V gave up 5 bases and J gave up 5 bases, with 6 bases separating them. The germline CDR1 and CDR2 sequences are MGHDK and SYGVNS. Looking up the rest from reference TRBV25-1 and TRBJ1-1 gives the full variable domain: EADIYQTPRYLVIGTGKKITLECSQTMGHDKMYWYQQDPGMELHLIHYSYGVNSTEKGDLSSESTVSRIRTEHFPLTLESARPSHTSQYLCASSSKTEAFFGQGTRLTVV.

In regard to this clone: The same CDR3 also results from other DNA sequences found in this sample. The gene calls are TRBV5-4 and TRBJ1-1; no clear D. This CDR3 comprises 15 residues. Per the germline V gene, CDR1 is SGHNT and CDR2 is YYREEE (reference sequence). The V gene lost 0 bases and the J gene lost 1 base, with 10 bases spanning the gap. CDR3 residues: CASSLAPGGNTEAFF. The CDR3 region has the DNA TGTGCCAGCAGCTTGGCCCCAGGAGGGAACACTGAAGCTTTCTTT.

The V call is TRBV7-2, the J call TRBJ1-1; 8 bases agree with TRBD1. Germline assignment: CDR1 SGHTA and CDR2 FQGNSA. The length of the CDR3 is 14 residues. The J segment lost 4 bases and the V segment lost 5 bases, leaving 6 bases of the junction unmatched. CDR3 nucleotide sequence: TGTGCCAGCAGCCTATCAACAGGGGGCACTGAAGCTTTCTTT. Encoded protein: CASSLSTGGTEAFF.

V gene TRBV18 combines with J gene TRBJ1-6; D is uncertain. The V and J ends lost 3 bases and 0 bases respectively, with 9 bases between them. The CDR3 spans 16 residues. CDR1 is KGHSH, CDR2 LQKENI, per germline. The CDR3 bases are TGTGCCAGCTCACCCAGCACCAGCTCCTATAATTCACCCCTCCACTTT. Its protein product is CASSPSTSSYNSPLHF.

This clone has a single count. The chain couples TRBV11-2 to TRBJ2-7, with D unclear. In germline, CDR1 is SGHAT, CDR2 FQNNGV. Deletions cut 6 bases from V and 3 bases from J, with 9 bases between. This CDR3 is 12 amino acids long. For the CDR3, the DNA is TGTGCCAGCAGACTGGACGGCTACGAGCAGTACTTC. Its translation: CASRLDGYEQYF.

This clone showed up just a few times. The chain couples TRBV9 to TRBJ1-2; TRBD1 agrees at 9 bases. The CDR3 covers 12 residues. Looked up from germline, CDR1 is SGDLS and CDR2 is YYNGEE. The trim removed 5 bases at V and 5 bases at J, leaving 1 base unmatched. The DNA for the CDR3 is TGTGCCAGCAGAGGGACAGGGTATGGCTACACCTTC. Encoded protein: CASRGTGYGYTF.

The CDR3, as DNA: TGTGCCAGCAGCGCAGGGTTACTCCCCTACGAGCAGTACTTC. Its translation: CASSAGLLPYEQYF. J is TRBJ2-7 and V is TRBV9, with D maybe TRBD1 (5 bases). The CDR3 covers 14 residues. Germline V gene sequence: CDR1 SGDLS, CDR2 YYNGEE. Deletions cut 3 bases from V and 2 bases from J, with 12 bases between.

This clone was observed a single time. V usage is TRBV19 and J usage is TRBJ2-2, with a possible D match to TRBD1 (6 bases). CDR3 size: 17 residues. CDR1 and CDR2 (germline): LNHDA, SQIVND (reference sequence). V dropped 4 bases and J dropped 3 bases, with 18 bases sitting between them. The CDR3 spells CASSRGPRGSYTGELFF. Here the CDR3 DNA reads TGTGCCAGTAGTAGGGGACCTAGGGGGAGCTACACCGGGGAGCTGTTTTTT.

The CDR3 reads CASSQDHRLAESTDTQYF. Here the CDR3 DNA reads TGCGCCAGCAGCCAAGATCATCGGCTAGCGGAGAGCACAGATACGCAGTATTTT. The rearrangement links TRBV4-1 to TRBJ2-3; TRBD2 matches at 7 bases. Germline assignment: CDR1 MGHRA and CDR2 YSYEKL. The CDR3 totals 18 residues. The V segment lost 0 bases and the J segment 0 bases; nucleotides outside the gene matches: 9.

The rearrangement links TRBV7-9 to TRBJ1-1, with a possible D match to TRBD1 (5 bases). The CDR3 spans 12 residues. With 5 bases removed from V and 8 bases from J, the gap between germline ends came to 12 bases. Looked up from germline, CDR1 is SEHNR and CDR2 is FQNEAQ (reference sequence). DNA of the CDR3: TGTGCCAGCAGCCCGGGGGTCGGCGAAGCTTTCTTT. It yields the protein CASSPGVGEAFF.

This clone occurred a few times. The rearrangement uses TRBV6-1 and TRBJ2-3; D is unclear. Trimming cost V 4 bases and J 0 bases, with 8 bases left between them. This CDR3 has 14 residues. The germline CDR1 and CDR2 sequences are MNHNS and SASEGT. CDR3 nucleotides: TGTGCCAGCAGTGTGACGGATAGCACAGATACGCAGTATTTT. Translating it yields CASSVTDSTDTQYF.

The chain couples TRBV6-1 to TRBJ2-1, with 11 nucleotides matching TRBD2. Germline loops: CDR1 MNHNS, CDR2 SASEGT. The length of the CDR3 is 14 residues. V trimming: 6 bases; J trimming: 5 bases; junction bases outside the gene matches: 3. The CDR3 loop is CASRISGGDNEQFF. CDR3 DNA sequence: TGTGCCAGCAGAATTAGCGGGGGGGACAATGAGCAGTTCTTC.

This chain links TRBV11-2 with TRBJ2-1, with a possible D match to TRBD1 (6 bases). Per the germline V gene, CDR1 is SGHAT and CDR2 is FQNNGV. V was pared by 0 bases and J by 5 bases, with 17 bases between. This CDR3 comprises 17 residues. Written as DNA, the CDR3 is TGTGCCAGCAGCTTAGAGGCCGGAACAGGGCGCAACAATGAGCAGTTCTTC. This encodes CASSLEAGTGRNNEQFF.

This chain joins TRBV7-7 and TRBJ2-1, with 7 bases fitting TRBD1. V dropped 4 bases and J dropped 10; count of bases not matched to a gene: 7. CDR1 and CDR2 (germline): SSHAT, FNYEAQ (reference sequence). The CDR3 runs 13 residues. The CDR3 nucleotides are TGTGCCAGCAGCTCCCGACAGGGATACGAGCAGTTCTTC. Translating it yields CASSSRQGYEQFF.

This clone was seen a few times. The V call is TRBV13, the J call TRBJ1-2; no reliable D call. This CDR3 has 14 residues. V was clipped by 4 bases and J by 8 bases, with 17 bases between them. CDR1 PRHDT and CDR2 FYEKMQ come from the germline V gene (reference sequence). CDR3 nucleotide sequence: TGTGCCAGCAGCTCCCAACTTGACTCTAAGGGCTACACCTTC. It translates to CASSSQLDSKGYTF.

The rearrangement links TRBV4-3 to TRBJ2-7, with D possibly TRBD1 on 6 matching bases. Germline CDR1 is LGHNA and CDR2 is YSLEER. The V end lost 0 bases, the J end lost 3 bases, and 12 bases lay between the germline ends. The CDR3 is 15 amino acids. In DNA form, the CDR3 reads TGCGCCAGCAGCCAAGATAGAGGACAGAACTACGAGCAGTACTTC. Protein: CASSQDRGQNYEQYF.

The chain combines TRBV27 with TRBJ1-2; 7 bases map to TRBD1. The CDR3 totals 17 residues. The trim removed 5 bases at V and 2 bases at J, leaving 14 bases unmatched. CDR1 is MNHEY, CDR2 SMNVEV, per germline (reference sequence). CDR3 nucleotide sequence: TGTGCCAGCAGTGGACGAGGTGGACAGGATAGGAACTATGGCTACACCTTC. It codes for CASSGRGGQDRNYGYTF.

The rearrangement joins TRBV5-6 to TRBJ2-7, with 11 bases fitting TRBD2. Unmatched junction bases numbered 12, after V lost 3 bases and J lost 7 bases. Germline V lookup: CDR1 SGHDT, CDR2 YYEEEE. The CDR3 runs to 16 residues. The CDR3 here is CASSSSLAGAYWEQYF. The DNA of the CDR3 is TGTGCCAGCAGCTCATCACTAGCGGGGGCCTATTGGGAGCAGTACTTC. The complete variable domain, with remaining parts taken from reference TRBV5-6 and TRBJ2-7, reads DAGVTQSPTHLIKTRGQQVTLRCSPKSGHDTVSWYQQALGQGPQFIFQYYEEEERQRGNFPDRFSGHQFPNYSSELNVNALLLGDSALYLCASSSSLAGAYWEQYFGPGTRLTVT.

The chain joins TRBV21-1 to TRBJ1-2. TRBV21-1 is a pseudogene locus. CDR3 length: 14 amino acids. The CDR3 is CASSKGGPNYGYTF. As DNA, the CDR3 is TGTGCCAGCAGCAAAGGCGGCCCTAACTATGGCTACACCTTC.

The chain links TRBV27 to TRBJ2-3; a possible D gene is TRBD2 (6 bases). The CDR3 length is 17 residues. Germline CDR1 reads MNHEY; CDR2 reads SMNVEV (reference sequence). The V and J ends lost 5 bases and 2 bases respectively, with 20 bases between them. CDR3 DNA: TGTGCCAGCAGTCCCCTTCGGGGACGGGAGACCACAGATACGCAGTATTTT. This encodes CASSPLRGRETTDTQYF.

The V gene is TRBV5-6, the J gene TRBJ2-1; 8 nucleotides match TRBD2. The CDR3 has 15 amino acids. Germline trimming cut 2 bases from V and 0 bases from J; bases unmatched to any gene: 1. Germline V gives CDR1 SGHDT, CDR2 YYEEEE. CDR3 in DNA: TGTGCCAGCAGCTTCGGGACTAGCTCCTACAATGAGCAGTTCTTC. Protein sequence: CASSFGTSSYNEQFF.

This clone was found a few times. The chain couples TRBV10-3 to TRBJ1-2, with D tentatively TRBD1 (6 bases). The CDR3 has 12 residues. Germline V gene data show CDR1 as ENHRY and CDR2 as SYGVKD. V was trimmed by 2 bases and J by 12 bases, leaving 13 bases between them. The CDR3 protein is CAISETGRRDTF. CDR3 DNA: TGTGCCATCAGTGAGACAGGGAGGAGAGACACCTTC.

This clone has just one count. This is likely a read error, given that the CDR3 carries no conserved phenylalanine or tryptophan at its end. The DNA is omitted, as the CDR3 cannot be located on it reliably, and the CDR3 follows TCRdb's listing. The chain couples TRBV5-6 to TRBJ1-3. The CDR3 sequence runs 10 residues, both termini included. Germline V gene sequence: CDR1 SGHDT, CDR2 YYEEEE. The CDR3 spells CASSSRGPSL.

The rearrangement uses TRBV7-9 and TRBJ1-5, with 7 bases aligning to TRBD1. Germline V gene sequence: CDR1 SEHNR, CDR2 FQNEAQ (reference sequence). CDR3 length equals 16 residues. Trimming removed 11 bases from V and 1 base from J; junction bases left unmatched: 14. The CDR3 sequence is CASSGQGEMSNQPQHF. In nucleotides, the CDR3 is TGTGCCTCTTCGGGGCAGGGGGAGATGAGCAATCAGCCCCAGCATTTT.

The chain uses TRBV4-2 and TRBJ2-7; D is unresolved. The CDR3 totals 15 residues. V gave up 1 base and J gave up 0 bases, with 10 bases separating them. In germline, CDR1 is LGHNA, CDR2 YNFKEQ. The DNA for the CDR3 is TGTGCCAGCAGCCAAGGCTTCGACTTCTCCTACGAGCAGTACTTC. This sequence encodes CASSQGFDFSYEQYF.

The rearrangement joins TRBV5-1 to TRBJ1-5; 8 nucleotides match TRBD1. The CDR3 is 14 residues long. CDR1 and CDR2 (germline): SGHRS, YFSETQ. V dropped 1 base and J dropped 5; count of bases not matched to a gene: 2. CDR3 sequence reads: CASSLTGGDQPQHF. In DNA form, the CDR3 reads TGCGCCAGCAGCTTGACAGGGGGAGATCAGCCCCAGCATTTT.